The rows below give T cell receptor beta chains drawn from one sample of a study of shared clonotypes between healthy human individuals. Libraries were prepared by immunoSEQ multiplex PCR; TCRdb keeps only in-frame clonotypes and omits some of them. Among roughly 300,000 clones listed, around 67% were seen once. Sequencing was performed on memory CD4+ T cells sorted from blood. The receptors were gathered from a man aged 25-40 years in good health. Both conserved end residues are part of each CDR3. The D gene is left open where the match is weak. Clone size is given for some rows only: seen once, a few or many times, or a class if the clone is expanded.

cdr3_nt: TGTGCCTGGAAAGGGGAGGGCCTACTCACAGATACGCAGTATTTT; cdr3_aa: CAWKGEGLLTDTQYF; j_call: TRBJ2-3; cdr3_length: 15; v_call: TRBV30; d_call: TRBD2; clone_size: .
cdr3_nt: TGTGCCAGCAGCTCAAGGGGACAGGGGGCCGAGACCCAGTACTTC; cdr3_aa: CASSSRGQGAETQYF; j_call: TRBJ2-5; cdr3_length: 15; v_call: TRBV28; d_call: TRBD1; clone_size: .
cdr3_nt: TGTGCCAGCCGCTCTAATCTAGGGGGGACCTACGAGCAGTACTTC; cdr3_aa: CASRSNLGGTYEQYF; j_call: TRBJ2-7; cdr3_length: 15; v_call: TRBV7-2; d_call: .; clone_size: .
cdr3_nt: TGCGCCAGCAGCCAAGATGCTAGCGGGAGTTTTCCTCAGTTCTTC; cdr3_aa: CASSQDASGSFPQFF; j_call: TRBJ2-1; cdr3_length: 15; v_call: TRBV4-3; d_call: TRBD2; clone_size: .
cdr3_nt: TGTGCCAGCAGCCTAGCGGGAGCGCGCGAGCAGTACTTC; cdr3_aa: CASSLAGAREQYF; j_call: TRBJ2-7; cdr3_length: 13; v_call: TRBV9; d_call: TRBD2; clone_size: .
cdr3_nt: TGTGCCAGCACCACGGACAGTGGGTCTAAGGGTACGCAGTATTTT; cdr3_aa: CASTTDSGSKGTQYF; j_call: TRBJ2-3; cdr3_length: 15; v_call: TRBV2; d_call: .; clone_size: many
cdr3_nt: TGCGCCAGCAGCTCCGGACAGGGGTTCCACGAGCAGTACTTC; cdr3_aa: CASSSGQGFHEQYF; j_call: TRBJ2-7; cdr3_length: 14; v_call: TRBV5-1; d_call: TRBD1; clone_size: .
cdr3_nt: TGTGCCAGCAGCCCCTACAGGGATCCGAATCAGCCCCAGCATTTT; cdr3_aa: CASSPYRDPNQPQHF; j_call: TRBJ1-5; cdr3_length: 15; v_call: TRBV7-2; d_call: .; clone_size: .
cdr3_nt: TGCGCCAGCACCCCGGGGACTGTAAACACCGGGGAGCTGTTTTTT; cdr3_aa: CASTPGTVNTGELFF; j_call: TRBJ2-2; cdr3_length: 15; v_call: TRBV5-1; d_call: .; clone_size: .
cdr3_nt: TGTGCCAGCTCACCGGGGCCAACTAATGAAAAACTGTTTTTT; cdr3_aa: CASSPGPTNEKLFF; j_call: TRBJ1-4; cdr3_length: 14; v_call: TRBV18; d_call: .; clone_size: .
cdr3_nt: TGTGCCAGCAGCACGGGACCGCTGAATGAGCAGTTCTTC; cdr3_aa: CASSTGPLNEQFF; j_call: TRBJ2-1; cdr3_length: 13; v_call: TRBV7-8; d_call: .; clone_size: .
cdr3_nt: TGTGCCAGCGGGACTAGCGGGGATACCGGGGAGCTGTTTTTT; cdr3_aa: CASGTSGDTGELFF; j_call: TRBJ2-2; cdr3_length: 14; v_call: TRBV11-2; d_call: TRBD2; clone_size: .
cdr3_nt: TGTGCCAGCAGCCCTGGACAGGGGGAGTATGGCTACACCTTC; cdr3_aa: CASSPGQGEYGYTF; j_call: TRBJ1-2; cdr3_length: 14; v_call: TRBV7-9; d_call: TRBD1; clone_size: .
cdr3_nt: TGTGCCAGCAGCTTGAGGGACTATTACAATGAGCAGTTCTTC; cdr3_aa: CASSLRDYYNEQFF; j_call: TRBJ2-1; cdr3_length: 14; v_call: TRBV11-2; d_call: TRBD2; clone_size: .
cdr3_nt: TGCGCCAGCAGTGAGTCGCAGTGGACAGGGGAGGATGGCTACACCTTC; cdr3_aa: CASSESQWTGEDGYTF; j_call: TRBJ1-2; cdr3_length: 16; v_call: TRBV10-2; d_call: TRBD1; clone_size: few
cdr3_nt: TGTGCCAGCAGCTTGGGGGGTAGCGGCCTCTCCTACGAGCAATACTTC; cdr3_aa: CASSLGGSGLSYEQYF; j_call: TRBJ2-7; cdr3_length: 16; v_call: TRBV5-4; d_call: .; clone_size: .
cdr3_nt: TGTGCCAGCAGTGTAGCAGGGACCCAAGAGACCCAGTACTTC; cdr3_aa: CASSVAGTQETQYF; j_call: TRBJ2-5; cdr3_length: 14; v_call: TRBV2; d_call: .; clone_size: few